The T cell receptor beta chain under discussion was sequenced for a study of shared clonotypes between healthy human individuals. This clone was observed once. Germline CDR1 reads SNHLY; CDR2 reads FYNNEI. This CDR3 is built from 13 residues. TCRdb keeps only in-frame clones here, not all; method: immunoSEQ multiplex PCR. Of 150,000 to 200,000 clones listed, approximately 92% are singletons. Sequences were obtained from naive CD4+ T cells sorted from blood. This sample's subset: CD45RA+ positively selected. This chain uses TRBV2 with TRBJ2-5, with TRBD1 identical over 10 bases. The J call is uncertain, as TRBJ2-7 better fits the DNA end. The sequence derives from a woman aged 25-40 years in good health. The CDR3 loop reads CASSRQGASEQYF. CDR3 bases: TGTGCCAGCAGTCGACAGGGGGCTTCCGAGCAGTACTTC.